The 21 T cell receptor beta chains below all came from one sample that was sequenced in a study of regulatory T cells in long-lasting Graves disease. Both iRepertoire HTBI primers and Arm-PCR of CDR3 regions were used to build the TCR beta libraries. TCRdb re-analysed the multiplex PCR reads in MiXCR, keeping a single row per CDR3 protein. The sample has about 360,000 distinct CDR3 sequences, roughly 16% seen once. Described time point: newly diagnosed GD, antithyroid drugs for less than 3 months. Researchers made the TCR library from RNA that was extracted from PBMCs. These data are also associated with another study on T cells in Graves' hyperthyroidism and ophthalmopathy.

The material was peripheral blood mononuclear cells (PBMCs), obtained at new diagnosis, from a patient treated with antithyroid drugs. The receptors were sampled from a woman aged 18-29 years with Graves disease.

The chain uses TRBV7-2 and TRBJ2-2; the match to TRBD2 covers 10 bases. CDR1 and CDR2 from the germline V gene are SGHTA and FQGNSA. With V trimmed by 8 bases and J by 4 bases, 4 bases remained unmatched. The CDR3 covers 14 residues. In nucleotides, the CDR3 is TGTGCCAGCGCACGGACTAGCGGCACCGGGGAGCTGTTTTTT. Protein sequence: CASARTSGTGELFF.

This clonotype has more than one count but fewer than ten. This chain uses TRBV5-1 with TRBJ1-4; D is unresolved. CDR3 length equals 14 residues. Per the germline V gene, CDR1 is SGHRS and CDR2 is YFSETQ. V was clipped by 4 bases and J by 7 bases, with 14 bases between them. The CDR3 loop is CASSLTTGGEKLFF. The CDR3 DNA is TGCGCCAGCAGCCTCACAACCGGAGGTGAAAAACTGTTTTTT. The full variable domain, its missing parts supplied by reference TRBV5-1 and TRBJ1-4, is KAGVTQTPRYLIKTRGQQVTLSCSPISGHRSVSWYQQTPGQGLQFLFEYFSETQRNKGNFPGRFSGRQFSNSRSEMNVSTLELGDSALYLCASSLTTGGEKLFFGSGTQLSVL.

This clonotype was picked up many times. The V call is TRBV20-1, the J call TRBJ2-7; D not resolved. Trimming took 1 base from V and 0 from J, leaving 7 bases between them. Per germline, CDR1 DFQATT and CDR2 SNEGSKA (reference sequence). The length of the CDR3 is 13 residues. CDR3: CSARAQNSYEQYF. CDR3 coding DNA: TGCAGTGCTAGAGCACAAAACTCCTACGAGCAGTACTTC.

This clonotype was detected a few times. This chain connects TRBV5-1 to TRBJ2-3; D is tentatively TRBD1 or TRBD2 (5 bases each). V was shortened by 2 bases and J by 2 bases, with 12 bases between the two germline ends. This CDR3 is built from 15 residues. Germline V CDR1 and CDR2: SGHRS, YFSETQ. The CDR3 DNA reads TGCGCCAGCAGCTTTGGCCGGGGCGTCACAGATACGCAGTATTTT. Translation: CASSFGRGVTDTQYF.

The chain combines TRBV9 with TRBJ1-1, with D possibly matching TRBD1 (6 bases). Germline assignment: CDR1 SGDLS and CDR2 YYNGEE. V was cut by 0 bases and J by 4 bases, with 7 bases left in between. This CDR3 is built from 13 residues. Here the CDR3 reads CASSVEGGTEAFF. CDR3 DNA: TGTGCCAGCAGCGTAGAGGGGGGCACTGAAGCTTTCTTT.

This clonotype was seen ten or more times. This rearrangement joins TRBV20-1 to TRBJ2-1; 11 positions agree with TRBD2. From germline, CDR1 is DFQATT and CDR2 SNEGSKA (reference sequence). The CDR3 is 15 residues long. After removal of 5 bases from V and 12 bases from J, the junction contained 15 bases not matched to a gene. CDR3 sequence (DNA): TGCAGTGCTCAGACCGGGCTAGCGGGGGGCATTGGGCAGTTCTTC. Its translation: CSAQTGLAGGIGQFF.

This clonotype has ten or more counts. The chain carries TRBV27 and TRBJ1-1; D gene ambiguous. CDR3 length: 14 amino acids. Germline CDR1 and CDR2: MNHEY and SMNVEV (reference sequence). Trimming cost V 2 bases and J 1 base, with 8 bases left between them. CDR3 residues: CASSLKGWNTEAFF. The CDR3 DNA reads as TGTGCCAGCAGTTTAAAAGGGTGGAACACTGAAGCTTTCTTT.

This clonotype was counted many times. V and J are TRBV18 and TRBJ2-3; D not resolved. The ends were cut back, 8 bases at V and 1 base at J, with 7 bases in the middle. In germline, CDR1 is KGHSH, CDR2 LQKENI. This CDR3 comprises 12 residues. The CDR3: CASSGGTDTQYF. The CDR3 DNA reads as TGTGCCAGCAGTGGGGGCACAGATACGCAGTATTTT.

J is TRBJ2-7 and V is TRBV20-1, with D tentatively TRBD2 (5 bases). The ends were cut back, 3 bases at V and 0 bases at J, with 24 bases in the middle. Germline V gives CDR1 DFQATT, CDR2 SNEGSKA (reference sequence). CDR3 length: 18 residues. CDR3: CSASFLPGSQDPSYEQYF. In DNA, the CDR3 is TGCAGTGCTAGTTTTCTTCCGGGGTCACAAGATCCCTCCTACGAGCAGTACTTC.

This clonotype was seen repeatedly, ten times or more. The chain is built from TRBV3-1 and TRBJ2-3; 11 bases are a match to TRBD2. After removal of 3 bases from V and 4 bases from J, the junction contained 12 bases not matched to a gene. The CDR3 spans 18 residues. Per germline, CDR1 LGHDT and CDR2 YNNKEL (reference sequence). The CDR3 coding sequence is TGTGCCAGCAGCCACTTCCCCCCTAGCGGGGGGATGGCAGATACGCAGTATTTT. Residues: CASSHFPPSGGMADTQYF.

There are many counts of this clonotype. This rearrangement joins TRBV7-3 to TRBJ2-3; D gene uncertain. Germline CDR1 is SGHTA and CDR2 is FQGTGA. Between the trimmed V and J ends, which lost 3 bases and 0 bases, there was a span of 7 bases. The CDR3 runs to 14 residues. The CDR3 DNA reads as TGTGCCAGCAGCTTTGACGCGAGCACAGATACGCAGTATTTT. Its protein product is CASSFDASTDTQYF.

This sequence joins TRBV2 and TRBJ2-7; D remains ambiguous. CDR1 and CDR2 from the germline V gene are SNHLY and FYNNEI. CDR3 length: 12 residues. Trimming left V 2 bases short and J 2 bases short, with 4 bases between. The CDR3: CASSEPPYEQYF. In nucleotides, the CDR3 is TGTGCCAGCAGTGAACCCCCCTACGAGCAGTACTTC.

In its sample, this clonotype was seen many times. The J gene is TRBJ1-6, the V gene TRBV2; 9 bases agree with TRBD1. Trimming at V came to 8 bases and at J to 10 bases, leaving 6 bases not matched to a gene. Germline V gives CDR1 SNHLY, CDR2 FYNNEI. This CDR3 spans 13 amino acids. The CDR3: CASSRQGGSPLHF. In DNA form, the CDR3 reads TGTGCCAGCTCGAGACAGGGGGGGTCACCCCTCCACTTT.

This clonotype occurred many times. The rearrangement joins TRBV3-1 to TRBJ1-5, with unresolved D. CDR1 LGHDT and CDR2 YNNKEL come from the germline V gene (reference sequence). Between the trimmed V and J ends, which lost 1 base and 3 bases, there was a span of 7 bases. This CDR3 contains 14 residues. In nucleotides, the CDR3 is TGTGCCAGCAGCCAAGGGCAGTTCAATCAGCCCCAGCATTTT. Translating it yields CASSQGQFNQPQHF.

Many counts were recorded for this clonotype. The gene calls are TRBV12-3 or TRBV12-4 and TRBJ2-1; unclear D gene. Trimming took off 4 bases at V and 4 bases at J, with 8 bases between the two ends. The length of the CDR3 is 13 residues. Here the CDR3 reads CASSSGPYNEQFF. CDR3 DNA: TGTGCCAGCAGTTCTGGGCCTTACAATGAGCAGTTCTTC.

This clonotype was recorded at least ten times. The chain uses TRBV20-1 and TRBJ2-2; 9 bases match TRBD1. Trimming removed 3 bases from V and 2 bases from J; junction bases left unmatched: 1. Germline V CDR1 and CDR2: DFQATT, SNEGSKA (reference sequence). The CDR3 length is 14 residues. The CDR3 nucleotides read TGCAGTGCTAGGACAGGGGGTAACACCGGGGAGCTGTTTTTT. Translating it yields CSARTGGNTGELFF.

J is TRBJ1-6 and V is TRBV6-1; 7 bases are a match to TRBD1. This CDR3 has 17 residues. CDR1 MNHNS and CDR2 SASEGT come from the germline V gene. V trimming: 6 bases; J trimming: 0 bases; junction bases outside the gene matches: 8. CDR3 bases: TGTGCCAGCAGCTTGGACAGGATGAGCTCCTATAATTCACCCCTCCACTTT. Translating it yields CASSLDRMSSYNSPLHF.

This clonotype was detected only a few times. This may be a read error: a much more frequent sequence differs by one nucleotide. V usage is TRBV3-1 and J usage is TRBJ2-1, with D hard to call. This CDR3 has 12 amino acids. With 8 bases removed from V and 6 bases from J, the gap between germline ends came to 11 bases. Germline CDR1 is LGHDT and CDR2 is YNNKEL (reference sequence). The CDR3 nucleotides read TGTGCCAGCGGGTCCTGTGGCAATGAGCAGTTCTTC. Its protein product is CASGSCGNEQFF.

DNA of the CDR3: TGTGCCAGTAACAGAGAGGGGGCAAGCAATCAGCCCCAGCATTTT. Its protein is CASNREGASNQPQHF. The chain uses TRBV19 and TRBJ1-5; TRBD1 aligns across 7 bases. The CDR3 totals 15 residues. J was trimmed by 1 base and V by 7 bases; bases with no gene match: 7. CDR1 is LNHDA and CDR2 is SQIVND in the germline V gene (reference sequence). The full variable domain, in which reference TRBV19 and TRBJ1-5 provide the parts outside the CDR3, is DGGITQSPKYLFRKEGQNVTLSCEQNLNHDAMYWYRQDPGQGLRLIYYSQIVNDFQKGDIAEGYSVSREKKESFPLTVTSAQKNPTAFYLCASNREGASNQPQHFGDGTRLSIL.

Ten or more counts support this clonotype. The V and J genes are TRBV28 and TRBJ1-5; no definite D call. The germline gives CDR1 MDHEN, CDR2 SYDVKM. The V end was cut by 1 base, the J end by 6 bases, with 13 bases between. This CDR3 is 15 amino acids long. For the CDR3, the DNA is TGTGCCAGCAGTTTATCATCCGGGAACTTTCAGCCCCAGCATTTT. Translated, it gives CASSLSSGNFQPQHF.

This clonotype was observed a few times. The CDR3 DNA follows: TGTGCCAGCAGATTTGGACTCCCGGGACTAGCGGGAGAAGTTAAAGCCGGGGAGCTGTTTTTT. Translation: CASRFGLPGLAGEVKAGELFF. The chain carries TRBV12-3 or TRBV12-4 and TRBJ2-2; 14 bases agree with TRBD2. The V segment lost 6 bases and the J segment 6 bases; nucleotides outside the gene matches: 21. This CDR3 is 21 amino acids long.